These 18 T cell receptor beta chains originate from one sample sequenced in a study of tumor and adjacent non-tumor tissue in lung cancer (dated by TCRdb to 2017 to 2018). The library was obtained by multiplex PCR. Instrument on record: Illumina HiSeq 2500. TCRbeta libraries were built by three rounds of nested PCR using primers (Table S4), following protocols modified from ARM-PCR. The public reads were run again by TCRdb, first through fastp at Q25 and then through MiXCR, and only productive beta chains were kept. Rows with one shared CDR3 protein collapse into an entry with the most common genes and DNA. Across this sample there are around 71,000 distinct CDR3 sequences, with approximately 72% seen only once. The biggest ten clones account for roughly 10% of the sample. RNA was extracted from bulk unsorted tissue and checked for quality with a NanoDrop ND-1000 and an Agilent 2100. Sequenced: lung tumor tissue. These receptors were taken from a woman aged 40 to 49 with non-small cell lung cancer.

With respect to this clonotype: The junction departs from the called germline gene at one end, perhaps through a read error. The CDR3 DNA reads as TGTGCCAACAGTTCCACTCTGACAGGGCTTTTTGGAAACATCATATATTTT. Translated, it gives CANSSTLTGLFGNIIYF. The rearrangement uses TRBV6-5 and TRBJ1-3; the match to TRBD1 covers 7 bases. There are 17 residues in the CDR3. Germline loops: CDR1 MNHEY, CDR2 SVGAGI.

The chain carries TRBV20-1 and TRBJ2-1, with 10 bases fitting TRBD2. CDR1 is DFQATT, CDR2 SNEGSKA, per germline (reference sequence). This CDR3 spans 14 amino acids. V was pared by 5 bases and J by 4 bases, with 5 bases of the junction left unmatched. CDR3 DNA: TGCAGTGCTCCGGGACTAGCGTGTTACAATGAGCAGTTCTTC. Amino acids: CSAPGLACYNEQFF.

A note on this clonotype: This clone may be a read error of a much larger clone one base away. The J gene is TRBJ2-1, the V gene TRBV5-1, with TRBD2 matching over 9 bases. Per germline, CDR1 SGHRS and CDR2 YFSETQ. CDR3 length equals 15 residues. The CDR3 sequence: CASRYGTSSYNERFF. The CDR3 DNA is TGCGCCAGCAGATACGGGACTAGCTCCTACAATGAGCGGTTCTTC. The full variable domain, rest sourced from reference TRBV5-1 and TRBJ2-1, is KAGVTQTPRYLIKTRGQQVTLSCSPISGHRSVSWYQQTPGQGLQFLFEYFSETQRNKGNFPGRFSGRQFSNSRSEMNVSTLELGDSALYLCASRYGTSSYNERFFGPGTRLTVL.

The chain links TRBV5-6 to TRBJ2-5; no definite D call. Germline V gene data show CDR1 as SGHDT and CDR2 as YYEEEE. The CDR3 is made up of 14 amino acids. The V and J ends lost 0 bases and 1 base respectively, with 7 bases between them. This CDR3 reads CASSLASSQETQYF. The CDR3 bases are TGTGCCAGCAGCTTGGCTTCGAGCCAAGAGACCCAGTACTTC.

Points on this clonotype: The CDR3 carries no conserved terminal phenylalanine or tryptophan, so it likely arises from a read error. This chain joins TRBV4-1 and TRBJ1-2; 7 nucleotides align to TRBD1. This CDR3 comprises 17 residues. Losses at the gene ends were 4 bases for V and 5 bases for J; bases not matched to a gene: 16. CDR1 is MGHRA and CDR2 is YSYEKL in the germline V gene. DNA of the CDR3: TGCGCCAGCAGCCGGCAAGGGGGCGTCGCTGGTAGTTATGGCTACACCTCC. Encoded protein: CASSRQGGVAGSYGYTS.

V and J are TRBV11-2 and TRBJ2-3; 9 nucleotides match TRBD2. V was pared by 2 bases and J by 4 bases, with 7 bases of the junction left unmatched. The CDR3 is 16 amino acids. Germline loops: CDR1 SGHAT, CDR2 FQNNGV. The CDR3: CASSLNLAGRADTQYF. The DNA for the CDR3 is TGTGCCAGCAGCTTAAACCTAGCGGGAAGGGCAGATACGCAGTATTTT.

The chain joins TRBV15 to TRBJ2-1; TRBD1 might be the D (6 bases). This CDR3 is built from 14 residues. The germline gives CDR1 LNHNV, CDR2 YYDKDF (reference sequence). The ends were cut back, 1 base at V and 9 bases at J, with 13 bases in the middle. CDR3 in amino acids: CATSRGTASGEQFF. The CDR3 nucleotides are TGTGCCACCAGCAGAGGGACAGCGTCGGGTGAGCAGTTCTTC.

Worth noting for this clonotype: A junction end diverges from the germline sequence, so it may reflect a read error. This sequence joins TRBV6-2 or TRBV6-3 and TRBJ1-6; the D is unclear. Looked up from germline, CDR1 is MNHEY and CDR2 is SVGEGT. This CDR3 region has 14 residues. The CDR3 sequence is CASRLRHDLSPLRF. Here the CDR3 DNA reads TGTGCCAGCAGGCTGAGACACGATCTCTCACCCCTCCGCTTT.

Concerning this clonotype: With a much larger clone just one base away, this may be a read error. The V and J genes are TRBV12-3 or TRBV12-4 and TRBJ2-2; no clear D. The CDR3 covers 14 residues. Trimming took 5 bases from V and 0 from J, leaving 7 bases between them. The CDR3 here is CASSMAANTGELFF. DNA for the CDR3: TGTGCCAGCAGTATGGCAGCGAACACCGGGGAGCTGTTTTTT.

As regards this clonotype: The junction departs from germline at one end; a sequencing error may be responsible. The chain has TRBV11-2 and TRBJ2-7, with TRBD1 identical over 10 bases. Per germline, CDR1 SGHAT and CDR2 FQNNGV. There are 14 residues in the CDR3. The CDR3 bases are TGTGCCTGCAGCTTCGGACAGGGGGTGTACGAGCAGTACTTC. Its protein is CACSFGQGVYEQYF.

This clonotype has a handful of counts. The gene calls are TRBV6-1 and TRBJ2-5, with 8 positions matching TRBD2. J lost 11 bases, V lost 4 bases, and 12 bases had no gene match. The CDR3 extends over 14 amino acids. Per the germline V gene, CDR1 is MNHNS and CDR2 is SASEGT. The CDR3 spells CASSAGTSGGHQYF. The CDR3 nucleotides read TGTGCCAGCAGTGCCGGGACTAGTGGGGGCCATCAGTACTTC.

This clonotype was seen only a few times. Relative to the germline gene, one junction end is altered; a read error may explain this. The CDR3 coding sequence is TGCGCCAGCAGCCAAGTACGTGGGCGGGAGACACAGTACTTC. This translates into CASSQVRGRETQYF. V usage is TRBV4-1 and J usage is TRBJ2-5, with 7 bases identical to TRBD2. The germline gives CDR1 MGHRA, CDR2 YSYEKL. The CDR3 covers 14 residues.

This clonotype was detected only a few times. A read error may be the cause here, since a much bigger clone is one base away. The chain uses TRBV6-6 and TRBJ1-2, with TRBD1 as a possible D gene (5 bases). V gave up 8 bases and J gave up 2 bases, with 9 bases separating them. CDR3 length: 12 amino acids. Germline V gene sequence: CDR1 MNHNY, CDR2 SVGAGI (reference sequence). This CDR3 is CASGTTNYGYTF. As DNA, the CDR3 is TGTGCCAGCGGGACCACCAACTATGGCTACACCTTC.

This clonotype was counted ten times or more. The chain has TRBV6-5 and TRBJ2-3; 9 nucleotides agree with TRBD1. This CDR3 has 16 amino acids. Germline V gene sequence: CDR1 MNHEY, CDR2 SVGAGI. V shed 4 bases, J shed 3 bases, and the junction held 8 bases outside the gene matches. The CDR3 reads CASSSIQGAGTDTQYF. CDR3 sequence (DNA): TGTGCCAGCAGTTCAATACAGGGGGCGGGGACAGATACGCAGTATTTT.

This clonotype was recorded many times. The genes are TRBV20-1 and TRBJ1-2; D gene ambiguous. There are 13 residues in the CDR3. V gave up 3 bases and J gave up 8 bases, with 16 bases separating them. Germline V CDR1 and CDR2: DFQATT, SNEGSKA (reference sequence). DNA of the CDR3: TGCAGTGCTAGTACGGATTCCGTTGGAGGCTACACCTTC. Its translation is CSASTDSVGGYTF.

V is TRBV5-5 and J is TRBJ1-1, with a tentative D call TRBD1 (5 bases). The CDR3 consists of 14 residues. The V end lost 8 bases, the J end lost 7 bases, and 21 bases lay between the germline ends. CDR1 and CDR2 from the germline V gene are SGHKS and YYEKEE (reference sequence). The CDR3 nucleotides are TGTGCCAGTGGCTTGATGGCCAGTGACAGTGAAGCTTTCTTT. Amino acid sequence: CASGLMASDSEAFF. Combining the CDR3 with reference TRBV5-5 and TRBJ1-1 gives the whole variable domain DAGVTQSPTHLIKTRGQQVTLRCSPISGHKSVSWYQQVLGQGPQFIFQYYEKEERGRGNFPDRFSARQFPNYSSELNVNALLLGDSALYLCASGLMASDSEAFFGQGTRLTVV.

This rearrangement joins TRBV30 to TRBJ1-4; 7 positions agree with TRBD1. V was pared by 4 bases and J by 5 bases, with 7 bases of the junction left unmatched. The CDR3 consists of 14 residues. Germline V gene data show CDR1 as GTSNPN and CDR2 as SVGIG (reference sequence). The CDR3 sequence: CAWTQQGLNEKLFF. For the CDR3, the DNA is TGTGCCTGGACTCAACAGGGGTTAAATGAAAAACTGTTTTTT.

On this clonotype: This may be a read error: a much more frequent sequence differs by one nucleotide. The J gene is TRBJ1-5, the V gene TRBV28, with TRBD1 as a possible D gene (5 bases). Germline V gene data show CDR1 as MDHEN and CDR2 as SYDVKM. The CDR3 is made up of 14 amino acids. CDR3 sequence: CVSSGTRGNQPQHF. CDR3 DNA: TGTGTCAGCAGTGGGACGCGGGGCAATCAGCCCCAGCATTTT.